These 30 T cell receptor beta chains were sequenced from one sample in a study of a mutant IDH1 vaccine in newly diagnosed glioma. The assay was immunoSEQ multiplex PCR, and TCRdb's table has in-frame clones only and misses some. Here the sample spans about 68,000 clones, around 74% being singletons. As to time point: baseline, week 1 (first vaccination visit). Treatment given: pre-vaccination baseline after standard-of-care therapy. The material was PBMCs, obtained from a glioma patient treated with radiotherapy, temozolomide or both. The receptors derive from a man aged 45-65 years with glioma.

The chain employs TRBV5-5 and TRBJ2-3; possibly TRBD1 or TRBD2 for D (5 bases each). Between the trimmed V and J ends, which lost 0 bases and 4 bases, there was a span of 15 bases. This CDR3 comprises 16 residues. The V gene's germline CDR1 is SGHKS and CDR2 YYEKEE (reference sequence). This CDR3 reads CASSLEAGSPPDTQYF. The DNA for the CDR3 is TGTGCCAGCAGCTTGGAAGCAGGGAGCCCGCCAGATACGCAGTATTTT.

The chain couples TRBV18 to TRBJ1-5, with 10 bases aligning to TRBD1. The ends lost 3 bases at V and 3 bases at J; junction bases unmatched: 2. Germline V gene sequence: CDR1 KGHSH, CDR2 LQKENI. CDR3 length: 15 residues. The CDR3 is CASSPGQGFNQPQHF. The CDR3 coding sequence is TGTGCCAGCTCACCGGGACAGGGGTTCAATCAGCCCCAGCATTTT.

The chain combines TRBV5-1 with TRBJ2-5; D is uncertain. With 2 bases removed from V and 2 bases from J, the gap between germline ends came to 10 bases. The CDR3 has 14 residues. Germline V gene data show CDR1 as SGHRS and CDR2 as YFSETQ. Written as DNA, the CDR3 is TGCGCCAGCAGCTTAGGGTCAGATCAAGAGACCCAGTACTTC. It specifies CASSLGSDQETQYF.

This clone was recorded a few times. The V gene is TRBV5-1, the J gene TRBJ2-4, with 8 bases lining up with TRBD1. Germline V CDR1 and CDR2: SGHRS, YFSETQ. The CDR3 sequence is 14 residues long. J was trimmed by 7 bases and V by 2 bases; bases with no gene match: 5. The CDR3 DNA sequence: TGCGCCAGCAGCTTACAGGGGGAGCTGAACATTCAGTACTTC. It translates to CASSLQGELNIQYF.

The gene calls are TRBV9 and TRBJ1-5; 7 nucleotides agree with TRBD1. In germline, CDR1 is SGDLS, CDR2 YYNGEE. CDR3 length equals 12 residues. With V trimmed by 7 bases and J by 3 bases, 1 base remained unmatched. The CDR3 DNA reads as TGTGCCAGCGGGACAGACAATCAGCCCCAGCATTTT. Translation: CASGTDNQPQHF.

V usage is TRBV7-2 and J usage is TRBJ2-7, with D perhaps TRBD1 (5 bases). V lost 9 bases, J lost 2 bases, and 14 bases lay in between. This CDR3 spans 13 amino acids. Germline CDR1 is SGHTA and CDR2 is FQGNSA. CDR3 residues: CASSQGIAYEQYF. The CDR3 nucleotides are TGTGCCAGTAGCCAGGGCATCGCCTACGAGCAGTACTTC.

The CDR3 loop is CASSGGFLGGFSYEQYF. The CDR3 region has the DNA TGTGCCAGCAGTGGGGGTTTCTTAGGGGGTTTCTCCTACGAGCAGTACTTC. The chain couples TRBV6-1 to TRBJ2-7; the D gene is possibly TRBD1 (6 bases). Germline V lookup: CDR1 MNHNS, CDR2 SASEGT. V was cut by 4 bases and J by 0 bases, with 19 bases left in between. The CDR3 consists of 17 residues.

The chain joins TRBV9 to TRBJ1-3, with D tentatively TRBD1 (5 bases). This CDR3 comprises 14 residues. Germline assignment: CDR1 SGDLS and CDR2 YYNGEE. The ends were cut back, 0 bases at V and 4 bases at J, with 8 bases in the middle. The CDR3 protein is CASSVVGVGNTIYF. CDR3 bases: TGTGCCAGCAGCGTAGTAGGGGTCGGAAACACCATATATTTT.

The rearrangement uses TRBV5-6 and TRBJ2-7; D might be TRBD1 or TRBD2, each matching 6 bases. CDR3 length: 14 residues. Trimming took off 5 bases at V and 4 bases at J, with 16 bases between the two ends. The germline V gene has CDR1 SGHDT and CDR2 YYEEEE. CDR3 in amino acids: CASRTRGAPYEQYF. The CDR3 nucleotides read TGTGCCAGCAGGACTAGGGGGGCGCCTTACGAGCAGTACTTC.

The V call is TRBV6-1, the J call TRBJ1-4; a possible D gene is TRBD1 (6 bases). Per germline, CDR1 MNHNS and CDR2 SASEGT. The V end lost 4 bases, the J end lost 8 bases, and 14 bases lay between the germline ends. There are 14 residues in the CDR3. CDR3 in DNA: TGTGCCAGCAGTGCCGTTACAGGGAGGGAAAAACTGTTTTTT. Its protein is CASSAVTGREKLFF.

The rearrangement uses TRBV5-6 and TRBJ1-1; the match to TRBD1 covers 7 bases. CDR1 is SGHDT, CDR2 YYEEEE, per germline. V shed 3 bases and J 0 bases; nucleotides not matched to a gene: 2. CDR3 length: 14 residues. The CDR3 sequence is CASSSGQVNTEAFF. CDR3 coding DNA: TGTGCCAGCAGCTCCGGACAGGTGAACACTGAAGCTTTCTTT. Using reference TRBV5-6 and TRBJ1-1 for the parts outside the CDR3, the full variable domain is DAGVTQSPTHLIKTRGQQVTLRCSPKSGHDTVSWYQQALGQGPQFIFQYYEEEERQRGNFPDRFSGHQFPNYSSELNVNALLLGDSALYLCASSSGQVNTEAFFGQGTRLTVV.

J is TRBJ2-3 and V is TRBV30, with 9 bases aligning to TRBD2. V trimming: 0 bases; J trimming: 5 bases; junction bases outside the gene matches: 9. Per the germline V gene, CDR1 is GTSNPN and CDR2 is SVGIG (reference sequence). The CDR3 is made up of 16 amino acids. In DNA form, the CDR3 reads TGTGCCTGGAGTGTATGGTCTAGCGGGGTGGTAGATACGCAGTATTTT. It specifies CAWSVWSSGVVDTQYF.

The chain employs TRBV18 and TRBJ1-5, with TRBD1 identical over 9 bases. This CDR3 is 14 amino acids long. Germline V gene sequence: CDR1 KGHSH, CDR2 LQKENI. V lost 3 bases to trimming and J lost 7 bases; unmatched junction nucleotides: 4. CDR3: CASSPGQGGQPQHF. In nucleotides, the CDR3 is TGTGCCAGCTCACCGGGACAGGGAGGGCAGCCCCAGCATTTT.

The chain uses TRBV5-1 and TRBJ1-4; TRBD1 matches at 9 bases. Trimming removed 5 bases from V and 7 bases from J; junction bases left unmatched: 3. Germline CDR1 is SGHRS and CDR2 is YFSETQ. The CDR3 has 13 residues. The CDR3 region is CASRQGAGEKLFF. In DNA form, the CDR3 reads TGCGCCAGCAGACAGGGGGCCGGTGAAAAACTGTTTTTT.

The gene calls are TRBV4-1 and TRBJ1-1, with 9 bases lining up with TRBD1. The trim removed 4 bases at V and 4 bases at J, leaving 7 bases unmatched. Germline V gives CDR1 MGHRA, CDR2 YSYEKL. The CDR3 consists of 15 residues. CDR3 DNA: TGCGCCAGCAGCCGTACAGGGGGCACGGTCACTGAAGCTTTCTTT. It yields the protein CASSRTGGTVTEAFF.

The chain links TRBV6-1 to TRBJ2-7; possibly TRBD2 for D (6 bases). V was clipped by 3 bases and J by 0 bases, with 12 bases between them. Germline loops: CDR1 MNHNS, CDR2 SASEGT. There are 15 residues in the CDR3. Here the CDR3 reads CASSDRAGTSYEQYF. The CDR3 region has the DNA TGTGCCAGCAGTGACCGCGCGGGGACCTCCTACGAGCAGTACTTC.

The rearrangement uses TRBV10-2 and TRBJ1-4; TRBD1 aligns across 7 bases. Trimming at V came to 2 bases and at J to 10 bases, leaving 7 bases not matched to a gene. From germline, CDR1 is WSHSY and CDR2 SAAADI. The CDR3 is 14 amino acids. CDR3 loop: CASSESQGVGKLFF. The CDR3 nucleotides are TGCGCCAGCAGTGAGAGTCAGGGGGTGGGAAAACTGTTTTTT.

J is TRBJ2-1 and V is TRBV27; 9 bases align to TRBD1. The V segment lost 4 bases and the J segment 8 bases; nucleotides outside the gene matches: 12. The CDR3 covers 16 residues. The germline V gene encodes CDR1 MNHEY and CDR2 SMNVEV (reference sequence). The CDR3 DNA follows: TGTGCCAGCAGTTCCCGGGACAGGGTGGGATCGGATGAGCAGTTCTTC. Its translation is CASSSRDRVGSDEQFF.

This chain connects TRBV19 to TRBJ2-3; TRBD2 agrees at 8 bases. Germline CDR1 and CDR2: LNHDA and SQIVND (reference sequence). The CDR3 has 16 amino acids. V was pared by 6 bases and J by 2 bases, with 10 bases of the junction left unmatched. CDR3 coding DNA: TGTGCCAGTAGGGGGGTGGCTAGCGGGTCCACAGATACGCAGTATTTT. It specifies CASRGVASGSTDTQYF.

In its sample, this clone was seen once. The DNA of the CDR3 is TGTGCCAGTAGTATAAGGAGGCAGGTCACAGAAGCTTTCTTT. This codes for CASSIRRQVTEAFF. The rearrangement joins TRBV19 to TRBJ1-1, with D uncertain. Trimming removed 2 bases from V and 8 bases from J, with 15 bases in between. The CDR3 runs 14 residues. CDR1 and CDR2 from the germline V gene are LNHDA and SQIVND (reference sequence).

The V call is TRBV6-5, the J call TRBJ1-1, with D maybe TRBD1 (5 bases). This CDR3 has 13 residues. Between the trimmed V and J ends, which lost 10 bases and 0 bases, there was a span of 12 bases. CDR1 is MNHEY and CDR2 is SVGAGI in the germline V gene. The CDR3 DNA sequence: TGTGCCACCCAGACAGCCATGAACACTGAAGCTTTCTTT. Translation gives CATQTAMNTEAFF.

This chain links TRBV30 with TRBJ2-7; unclear D gene. Per the germline V gene, CDR1 is GTSNPN and CDR2 is SVGIG (reference sequence). The CDR3 is 14 amino acids. Trimming pared 0 bases from V and 0 bases from J, leaving 9 bases between. The CDR3 protein is CAWSVTLSSYEQYF. The CDR3 DNA is TGTGCCTGGAGTGTGACGTTATCCTCCTACGAGCAGTACTTC.

V is TRBV7-2 and J is TRBJ2-5; TRBD1 is a possible D gene (5 bases). In germline, CDR1 is SGHTA, CDR2 FQGNSA. V lost 1 base and J 5 bases, leaving 14 bases between the germline ends. CDR3 size: 15 residues. DNA of the CDR3: TGTGCCAGCAGCTTAGGGACACCAGGAAGGGAGACCCAGTACTTC. Encoded protein: CASSLGTPGRETQYF. The variable domain in full, with the rest retrieved from reference TRBV7-2 and TRBJ2-5, is GAGVSQSPSNKVTEKGKDVELRCDPISGHTALYWYRQSLGQGLEFLIYFQGNSAPDKSGLPSDRFSAERTGGSVSTLTIQRTQQEDSAVYLCASSLGTPGRETQYFGPGTRLLVL.

In this sample, this clone turned up a few times. The gene calls are TRBV7-8 and TRBJ1-2; 10 bases match TRBD1. CDR1 and CDR2 from the germline V gene are SGHVS and FQNEAQ. This CDR3 comprises 15 residues. Trimming took 1 base from V and 7 from J; bases not matched to a gene: 6. The CDR3 is CASSLEGTGVGGYTF. CDR3 in DNA: TGTGCCAGCAGCTTAGAAGGGACAGGGGTGGGTGGCTACACCTTC.

This clone was seen a handful of times. The chain combines TRBV19 with TRBJ2-3; a weak D match, TRBD2 (6 bases). Germline loops: CDR1 LNHDA, CDR2 SQIVND (reference sequence). V was shortened by 7 bases and J by 4 bases, with 12 bases between the two germline ends. The CDR3 consists of 13 residues. In DNA form, the CDR3 reads TGTGCCAGTACTAGCGCTTGGGCAGATACGCAGTATTTT. As protein: CASTSAWADTQYF.

This clone was counted only a few times. This sample includes further DNA sequences coding for the same CDR3. J is TRBJ1-1 and V is TRBV10-3; D gene ambiguous. This CDR3 spans 12 amino acids. Germline lookup yields CDR1 ENHRY and CDR2 SYGVKD. With 3 bases removed from V and 4 bases from J, the gap between germline ends came to 6 bases. This chain's CDR3 is CAISESGTEAFF. In nucleotides, the CDR3 is TGTGCCATCAGTGAAAGTGGCACTGAAGCTTTCTTT.

The chain is built from TRBV5-6 and TRBJ1-3; D uncertain. The length of the CDR3 is 15 residues. Germline-derived CDR1 and CDR2 are SGHDT and YYEEEE. The V and J ends lost 3 bases and 0 bases respectively, with 10 bases between them. In nucleotides, the CDR3 is TGTGCCAGCAGCTCGAGCCCGGGCTCTGGAAACACCATATATTTT. Residues: CASSSSPGSGNTIYF.

The chain employs TRBV7-2 and TRBJ1-4, with 7 bases lining up with TRBD1. The ends lost 5 bases at V and 2 bases at J; junction bases unmatched: 2. The CDR3 extends over 14 amino acids. CDR1 and CDR2 from the germline V gene are SGHTA and FQGNSA. CDR3: CASSQGGTNEKLFF. The CDR3 nucleotides are TGTGCCAGCAGCCAGGGGGGGACTAATGAAAAACTGTTTTTT.

Ten or more counts support this clone. The germline gene is not matched at one end of the junction; a read error may be the cause. The chain is built from TRBV5-4 and TRBJ1-5, with a tentative D call TRBD1 (6 bases). The CDR3 totals 13 residues. Germline CDR1 SGHNT, CDR2 YYREEE (reference sequence). CDR3 sequence: CASSLKGGARQKF. In nucleotides, the CDR3 is TGTGCCAGCAGCTTGAAAGGGGGGGCGCGACAGAAGTTT.

The chain links TRBV5-1 to TRBJ2-5, with D possibly TRBD2 on 6 matching bases. V was trimmed by 2 bases and J by 5 bases, leaving 16 bases between them. CDR1 and CDR2 from the germline V gene are SGHRS and YFSETQ. There are 15 residues in the CDR3. The DNA for the CDR3 is TGCGCCAGCAGCTTTGGGGCTAGCGTCGGGGAGACCCAGTACTTC. Protein product: CASSFGASVGETQYF.